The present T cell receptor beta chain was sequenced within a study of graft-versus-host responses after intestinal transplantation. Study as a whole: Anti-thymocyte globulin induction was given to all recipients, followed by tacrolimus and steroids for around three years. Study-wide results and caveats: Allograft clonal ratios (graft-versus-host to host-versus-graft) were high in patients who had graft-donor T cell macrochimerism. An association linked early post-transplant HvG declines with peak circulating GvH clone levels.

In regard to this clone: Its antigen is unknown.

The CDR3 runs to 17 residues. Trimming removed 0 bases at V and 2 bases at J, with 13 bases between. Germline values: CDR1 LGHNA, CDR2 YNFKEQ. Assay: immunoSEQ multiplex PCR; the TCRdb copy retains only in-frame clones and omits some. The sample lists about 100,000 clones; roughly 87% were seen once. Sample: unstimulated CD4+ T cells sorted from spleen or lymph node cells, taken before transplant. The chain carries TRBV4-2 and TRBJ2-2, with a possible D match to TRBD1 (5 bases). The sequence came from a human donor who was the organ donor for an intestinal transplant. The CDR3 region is CASSQESKGFNTGELFF. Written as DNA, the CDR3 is TGTGCCAGCAGCCAAGAATCAAAGGGGTTCAACACCGGGGAGCTGTTTTTT.